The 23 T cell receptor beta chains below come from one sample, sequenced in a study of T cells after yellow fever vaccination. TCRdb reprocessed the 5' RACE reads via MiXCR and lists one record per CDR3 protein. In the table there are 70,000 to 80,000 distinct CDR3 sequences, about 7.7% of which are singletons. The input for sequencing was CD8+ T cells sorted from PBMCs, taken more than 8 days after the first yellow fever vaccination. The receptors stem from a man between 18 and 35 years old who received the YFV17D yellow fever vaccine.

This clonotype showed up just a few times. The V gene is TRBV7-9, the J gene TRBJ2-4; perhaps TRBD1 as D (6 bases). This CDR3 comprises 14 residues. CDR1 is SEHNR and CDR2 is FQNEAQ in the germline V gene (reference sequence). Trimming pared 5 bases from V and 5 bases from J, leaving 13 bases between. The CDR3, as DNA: TGTGCCAGCAGCCGTACAGGGTTCGAAAACATTCAGTACTTC. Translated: CASSRTGFENIQYF. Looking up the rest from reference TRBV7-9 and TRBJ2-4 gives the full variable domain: DTGVSQNPRHKITKRGQNVTFRCDPISEHNRLYWYRQTLGQGPEFLTYFQNEAQLEKSRLLSDRFSAERPKGSFSTLEIQRTEQGDSAMYLCASSRTGFENIQYFGAGTRLSVL.

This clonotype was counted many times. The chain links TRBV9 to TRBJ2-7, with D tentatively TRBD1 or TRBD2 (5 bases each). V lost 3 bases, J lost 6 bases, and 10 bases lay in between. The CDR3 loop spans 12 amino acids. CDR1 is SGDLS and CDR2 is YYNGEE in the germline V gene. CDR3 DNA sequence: TGTGCCAGCAGCGGGGACGAGCTCGAGCAGTACTTC. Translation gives CASSGDELEQYF.

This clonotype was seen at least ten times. The DNA for the CDR3 is TGTGCCAGCAGTCCCCCCAGCCACGAGCAGTACTTC. Amino acids: CASSPPSHEQYF. This chain links TRBV12-3 or TRBV12-4 with TRBJ2-7, with D unresolved. V was trimmed by 5 bases and J by 5 bases, leaving 10 bases between them. The CDR3 is 12 residues long.

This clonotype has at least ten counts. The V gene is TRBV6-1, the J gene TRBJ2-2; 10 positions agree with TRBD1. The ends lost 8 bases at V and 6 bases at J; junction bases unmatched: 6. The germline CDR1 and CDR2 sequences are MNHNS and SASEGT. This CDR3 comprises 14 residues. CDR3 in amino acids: CASGGQGLAGELFF. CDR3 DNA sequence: TGTGCCAGCGGGGGACAGGGGCTGGCCGGGGAGCTGTTTTTT.

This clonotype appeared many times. CDR3: CAISEFEVRAGKNEQYF. The CDR3 bases are TGTGCCATCAGTGAGTTTGAGGTCAGGGCAGGGAAGAACGAGCAGTACTTC. V and J are TRBV10-3 and TRBJ2-7; possible D gene TRBD1, 5 bases. This CDR3 contains 17 residues. The germline V gene encodes CDR1 ENHRY and CDR2 SYGVKD. V was shortened by 1 base and J by 5 bases, with 21 bases between the two germline ends.

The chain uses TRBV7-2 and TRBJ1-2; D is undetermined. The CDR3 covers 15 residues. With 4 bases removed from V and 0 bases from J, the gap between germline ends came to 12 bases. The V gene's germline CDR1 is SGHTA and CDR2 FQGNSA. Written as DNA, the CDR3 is TGTGCCAGCAGCTCTTTAGACAAAGCTAACTATGGCTACACCTTC. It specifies CASSSLDKANYGYTF.

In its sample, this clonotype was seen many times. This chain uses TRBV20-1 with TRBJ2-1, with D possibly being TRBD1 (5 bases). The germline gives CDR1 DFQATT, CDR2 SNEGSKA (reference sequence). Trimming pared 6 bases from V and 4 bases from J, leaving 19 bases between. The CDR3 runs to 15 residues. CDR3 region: CSAARPGFGYNEQFF. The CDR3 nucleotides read TGCAGTGCCGCTCGGCCAGGGTTCGGATACAATGAGCAGTTCTTC.

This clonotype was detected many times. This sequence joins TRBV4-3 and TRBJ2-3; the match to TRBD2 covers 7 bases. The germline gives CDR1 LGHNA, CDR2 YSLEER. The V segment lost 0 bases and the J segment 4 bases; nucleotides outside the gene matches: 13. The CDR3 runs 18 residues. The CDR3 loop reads CASSQEYWLTGGSDTQYF. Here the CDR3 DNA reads TGCGCCAGCAGCCAAGAATATTGGCTAACCGGGGGGTCAGATACGCAGTATTTT.

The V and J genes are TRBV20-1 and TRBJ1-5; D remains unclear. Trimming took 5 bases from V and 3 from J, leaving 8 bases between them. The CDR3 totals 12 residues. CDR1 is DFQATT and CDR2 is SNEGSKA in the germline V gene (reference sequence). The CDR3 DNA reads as TGCAGTGCTCAAAAAAACAATCAGCCCCAGCATTTT. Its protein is CSAQKNNQPQHF.

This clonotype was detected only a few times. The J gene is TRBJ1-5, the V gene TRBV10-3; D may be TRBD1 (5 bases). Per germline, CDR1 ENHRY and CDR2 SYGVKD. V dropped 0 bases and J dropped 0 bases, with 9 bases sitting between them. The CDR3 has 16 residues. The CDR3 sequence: CAISESGTDSNQPQHF. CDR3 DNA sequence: TGTGCCATCAGTGAGTCCGGGACGGATAGCAATCAGCCCCAGCATTTT.

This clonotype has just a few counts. Written as DNA, the CDR3 is TGTGCCAGCAGCTTGGAGGGAACGAATAATTCACCCCTCCACTTT. Its translation is CASSLEGTNNSPLHF. The chain combines TRBV5-5 with TRBJ1-6; D gene unclear. V was clipped by 0 bases and J by 5 bases, with 9 bases between them. CDR1 and CDR2 from the germline V gene are SGHKS and YYEKEE (reference sequence). The CDR3 is made up of 15 amino acids.

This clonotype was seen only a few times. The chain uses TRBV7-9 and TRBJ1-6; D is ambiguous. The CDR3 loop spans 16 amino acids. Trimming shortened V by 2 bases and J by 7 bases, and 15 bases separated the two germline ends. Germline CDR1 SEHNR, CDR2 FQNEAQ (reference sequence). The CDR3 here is CASSLNRRVENSPLHF. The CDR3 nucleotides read TGTGCCAGCAGCTTAAATCGCCGTGTAGAGAATTCACCCCTCCACTTT.

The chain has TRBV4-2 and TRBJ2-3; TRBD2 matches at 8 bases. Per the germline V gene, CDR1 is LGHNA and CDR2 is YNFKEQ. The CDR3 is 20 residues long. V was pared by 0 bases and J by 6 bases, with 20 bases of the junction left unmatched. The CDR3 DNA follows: TGTGCCAGCAGCCAAGAAATCGGTGGGGATAAAGCGGGGGTTGCGGATACGCAGTATTTT. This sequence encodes CASSQEIGGDKAGVADTQYF.

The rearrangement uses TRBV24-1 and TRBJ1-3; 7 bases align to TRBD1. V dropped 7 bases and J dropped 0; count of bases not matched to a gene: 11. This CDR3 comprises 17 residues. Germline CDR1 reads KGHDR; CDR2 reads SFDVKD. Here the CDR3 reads CATSGRSRGHSGNTIYF. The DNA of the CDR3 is TGTGCCACCAGCGGCCGTTCGAGGGGGCACTCTGGAAACACCATATATTTT.

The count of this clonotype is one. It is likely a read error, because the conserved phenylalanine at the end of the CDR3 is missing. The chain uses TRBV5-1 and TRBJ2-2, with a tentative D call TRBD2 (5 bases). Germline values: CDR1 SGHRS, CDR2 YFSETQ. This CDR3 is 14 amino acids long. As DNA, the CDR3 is TGCGCCAGCAGCCCAGGACTGCTCACCGGGGTGCTGTTTTGT. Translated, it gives CASSPGLLTGVLFC.

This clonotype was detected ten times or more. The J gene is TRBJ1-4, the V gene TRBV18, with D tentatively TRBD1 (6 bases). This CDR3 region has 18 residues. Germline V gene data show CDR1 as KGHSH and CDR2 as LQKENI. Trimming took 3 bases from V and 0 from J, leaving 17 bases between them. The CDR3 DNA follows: TGTGCCAGCTCACCCTCGGTGGGGGGCGTCGCAACTAATGAAAAACTGTTTTTT. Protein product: CASSPSVGGVATNEKLFF.

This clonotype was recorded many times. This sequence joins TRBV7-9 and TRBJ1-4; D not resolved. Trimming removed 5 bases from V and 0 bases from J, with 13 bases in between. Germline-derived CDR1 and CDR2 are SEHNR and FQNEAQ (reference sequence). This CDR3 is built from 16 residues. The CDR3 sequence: CASSPARLATNEKLFF. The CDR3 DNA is TGTGCCAGCAGCCCGGCAAGGCTTGCAACTAATGAAAAACTGTTTTTT.

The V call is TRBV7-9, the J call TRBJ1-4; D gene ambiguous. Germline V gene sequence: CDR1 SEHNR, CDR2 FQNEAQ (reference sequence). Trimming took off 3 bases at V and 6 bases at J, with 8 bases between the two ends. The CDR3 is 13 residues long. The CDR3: CASSFGLHEKLFF. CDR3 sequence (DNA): TGTGCCAGCAGCTTCGGGCTTCATGAAAAACTGTTTTTT. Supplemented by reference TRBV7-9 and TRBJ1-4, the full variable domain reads DTGVSQNPRHKITKRGQNVTFRCDPISEHNRLYWYRQTLGQGPEFLTYFQNEAQLEKSRLLSDRFSAERPKGSFSTLEIQRTEQGDSAMYLCASSFGLHEKLFFGSGTQLSVL.

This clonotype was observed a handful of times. CDR3 region: CASSLSASGDEQFF. DNA of the CDR3: TGTGCCAGCAGCTTAAGTGCTAGCGGGGACGAGCAGTTCTTC. This chain links TRBV7-6 with TRBJ2-1; TRBD2 matches 9 bases. The ends lost 2 bases at V and 10 bases at J; junction bases unmatched: 6. The CDR3 is made up of 14 amino acids. Germline CDR1 and CDR2: SGHVS and FNYEAQ.

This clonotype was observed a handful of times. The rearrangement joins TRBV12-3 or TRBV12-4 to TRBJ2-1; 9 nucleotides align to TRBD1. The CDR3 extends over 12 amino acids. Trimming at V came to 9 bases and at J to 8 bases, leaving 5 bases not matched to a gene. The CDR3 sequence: CASQTGGDEQFF. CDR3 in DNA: TGTGCCAGTCAGACAGGGGGGGATGAGCAGTTCTTC.

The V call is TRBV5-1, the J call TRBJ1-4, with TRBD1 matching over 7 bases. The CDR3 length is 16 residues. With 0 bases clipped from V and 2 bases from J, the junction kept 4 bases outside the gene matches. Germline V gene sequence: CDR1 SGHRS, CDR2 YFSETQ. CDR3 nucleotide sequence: TGCGCCAGCAGCTTGGCCGGCAGGGGGACTAATGAAAAACTGTTTTTT. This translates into CASSLAGRGTNEKLFF.

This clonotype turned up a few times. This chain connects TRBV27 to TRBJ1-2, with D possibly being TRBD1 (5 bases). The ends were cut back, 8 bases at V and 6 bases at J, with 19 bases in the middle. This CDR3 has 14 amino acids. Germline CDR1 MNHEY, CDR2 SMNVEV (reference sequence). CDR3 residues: CASALQGLRDGYTF. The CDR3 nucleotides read TGTGCCAGCGCCCTCCAGGGACTTAGGGATGGCTACACCTTC.

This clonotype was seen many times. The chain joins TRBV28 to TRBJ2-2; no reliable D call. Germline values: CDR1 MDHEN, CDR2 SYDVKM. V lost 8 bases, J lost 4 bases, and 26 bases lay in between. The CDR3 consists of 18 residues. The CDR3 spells CASLSGSLHVAATGELFF. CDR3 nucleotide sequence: TGTGCCAGCCTTTCCGGATCGCTCCACGTCGCGGCCACCGGGGAGCTGTTTTTT. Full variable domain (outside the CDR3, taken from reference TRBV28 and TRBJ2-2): DVKVTQSSRYLVKRTGEKVFLECVQDMDHENMFWYRQDPGLGLRLIYFSYDVKMKEKGDIPEGYSVSREKKERFSLILESASTNQTSMYLCASLSGSLHVAATGELFFGEGSRLTVL.